This T cell receptor (beta chain) was sequenced for a study of blood T cells in healthy people across ages. Notes on the study in general: Fewer expanded clones and more diversity marked long-lived versus aged donors. A roughly linear fall in TCR beta diversity per million T cells was seen with increasing age.

Remarks on this clonotype: Its antigen is undetermined.

Per the germline V gene, CDR1 is SGHRS and CDR2 is YFSETQ. J gave up 9 bases and V 1 base, and 5 bases lay outside the gene matches. This CDR3 region has 14 residues. Each sample had at least 6 million PBMCs isolated. A second PCR of roughly 7 to 11 cycles used a sample-barcoded 5' primer and a J-beta primer mix. In TCRdb, the 5' RACE reads were re-called with MiXCR into one record per CDR3 protein. Among 1.5 million to 2 million distinct CDR3 sequences, around half were seen once, and the ten largest hold 2% to 2.5%. V and J are TRBV5-1 and TRBJ2-1; TRBD1 agrees at 9 bases. Material: blood. The TCR sequence derives from a woman between 35 and 50 years old in good health. The CDR3 coding sequence is TGCGCCAGCAGCTTGCGACAGGGGGATAGTGAGCAGTTCTTC. This encodes CASSLRQGDSEQFF.